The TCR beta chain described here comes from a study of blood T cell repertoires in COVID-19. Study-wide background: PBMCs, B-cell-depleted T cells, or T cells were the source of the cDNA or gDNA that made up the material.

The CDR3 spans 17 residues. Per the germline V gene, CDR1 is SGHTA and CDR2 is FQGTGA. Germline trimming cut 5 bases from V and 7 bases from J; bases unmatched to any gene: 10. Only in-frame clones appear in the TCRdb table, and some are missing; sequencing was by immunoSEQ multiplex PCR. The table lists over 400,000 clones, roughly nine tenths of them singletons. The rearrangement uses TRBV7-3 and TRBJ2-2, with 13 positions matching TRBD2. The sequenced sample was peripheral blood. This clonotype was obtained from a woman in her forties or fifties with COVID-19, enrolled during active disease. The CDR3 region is CASSPGLAGDGGGELFF. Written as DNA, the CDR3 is TGTGCCAGCAGCCCAGGACTAGCGGGGGATGGTGGCGGGGAGCTGTTTTTT.